Included here is one T cell receptor (beta chain) sequence, with context. This entry comes from a study of CD8 T cells in Susac syndrome. Random-hexamer reverse transcription was applied to about 0.45 to 1 ug RNA. TCRdb reprocessed the immunoSEQ multiplex PCR reads with MiXCR, giving one entry per CDR3 protein. Seen here are 200,000 to 250,000 distinct CDR3 sequences, about 95% observed once, and the top ten hold 0.15% to 0.2%. Trimming removed 5 bases from V and 0 bases from J, with 11 bases in between. Germline values: CDR1 DFQATT, CDR2 SNEGSKA (reference sequence). This CDR3 spans 14 amino acids. Sequenced: CD4+ T cells from PBMCs. The sequence came from a human donor with Susac syndrome. This chain joins TRBV20-1 and TRBJ2-1; D is ambiguous. The CDR3 DNA is TGCAGTGCTCGGCTCCCGAGCTCCTACAATGAGCAGTTCTTC. Amino acid sequence: CSARLPSSYNEQFF.